Presented here are 20 T cell receptor beta chains from one specimen sequenced in a study of T cells in Graves' hyperthyroidism and ophthalmopathy (dated by TCRdb to about 2019). The protocol used for the library was multiplex PCR. TCRdb shows the sequencer as Illumina HiSeq 2000. Amplification of TCR beta CDR3 regions was carried out from RNA transcripts. A first-round RT-PCR of the TCR CDR3 used the HTBI primer set with the Qiagen OneStep RT-PCR kit. The public sequencing data were trimmed at Q25 with fastp and processed into clonotypes with MiXCR by TCRdb, which kept only in-frame beta chains. Each entry merges the rows of one CDR3 protein and shows their most common DNA and genes. Here the sample has approximately 400,000 distinct CDR3 sequences; approximately 14% occur a single time. Around 20% of the sample is in the top ten clones. Material for sequencing was blood. The receptor source for this set is a woman aged 25 to 39 with Graves' ophthalmopathy.

In its sample, this clonotype was seen many times. The V and J genes are TRBV20-1 and TRBJ1-2; D remains unclear. Trimming stripped 2 bases from V and 8 bases from J, with 9 bases between. This CDR3 is built from 11 residues. Germline V gene sequence: CDR1 DFQATT, CDR2 SNEGSKA (reference sequence). The DNA of the CDR3 is TGCAGTGCTAGAACTGACACCGGCTACACCTTC. Translating it yields CSARTDTGYTF.

This chain links TRBV18 with TRBJ1-2; 7 bases map to TRBD1. This CDR3 has 15 residues. Germline V gives CDR1 KGHSH, CDR2 LQKENI. V dropped 0 bases and J dropped 8; count of bases not matched to a gene: 9. Here the CDR3 DNA reads TGTGCCAGCTCACCACCATCTGAGGGGGCCCGGGGCTACACCTTC. Amino acid sequence: CASSPPSEGARGYTF.

The J gene is TRBJ2-7, the V gene TRBV10-3; unclear D gene. The CDR3 is 11 amino acids. V was trimmed by 8 bases and J by 6 bases, leaving 11 bases between them. The germline CDR1 and CDR2 sequences are ENHRY and SYGVKD. CDR3 loop: CAIAGRGEQYF. CDR3 bases: TGTGCCATCGCTGGCCGTGGCGAGCAGTACTTC.

A word on this clonotype: A much larger clone lies one base from this, so it may be a read error. This chain joins TRBV2 and TRBJ1-5; D not resolved. The ends were cut back, 7 bases at V and 6 bases at J, with 19 bases in the middle. The germline V gene has CDR1 SNHLY and CDR2 FYNNEI. The CDR3 consists of 15 residues. Here the CDR3 reads CASTLNARESQPQHF. The CDR3 DNA follows: TGTGCCAGCACCCTGAATGCGAGGGAAAGTCAGCCCCAGCATTTT.

This clonotype was observed many times. The chain has TRBV3-1 and TRBJ1-1, with TRBD1 matching over 10 bases. The trim removed 4 bases at V and 1 base at J, leaving 3 bases unmatched. From germline, CDR1 is LGHDT and CDR2 YNNKEL (reference sequence). The CDR3 length is 15 residues. CDR3 coding DNA: TGTGCCAGCAGCCCCTGGGACAGGGGGAACACTGAAGCTTTCTTT. Protein: CASSPWDRGNTEAFF.

This clonotype was counted many times. This sequence joins TRBV20-1 and TRBJ2-7; either TRBD1 or TRBD2 may supply D (6 bases each). V was shortened by 3 bases and J by 4 bases, with 13 bases between the two germline ends. The CDR3 has 13 amino acids. The germline V gene encodes CDR1 DFQATT and CDR2 SNEGSKA (reference sequence). The CDR3 bases are TGCAGTGCTAGGTCGGGGGCAATTTACGAGCAGTACTTC. It translates to CSARSGAIYEQYF.

This clonotype was counted ten times or more. The chain has TRBV2 and TRBJ2-5, with TRBD2 matching 7 bases. With 1 base clipped from V and 1 base from J, the junction kept 3 bases outside the gene matches. The CDR3 is 15 residues long. CDR1 SNHLY and CDR2 FYNNEI come from the germline V gene. The CDR3 nucleotides read TGTGCCAGCAGTGAAGGGTCTAGCGGCCAAGAGACCCAGTACTTC. Translating gives CASSEGSSGQETQYF.

There are a few counts of this clonotype. V and J are TRBV25-1 and TRBJ2-1, with a possible D match to TRBD1 (6 bases). CDR3 length: 11 residues. Trimming stripped 5 bases from V and 9 bases from J, with 8 bases between. The germline CDR1 and CDR2 sequences are MGHDK and SYGVNS. The CDR3 reads CASSQGIEQFF. The CDR3 nucleotides are TGTGCCAGCAGTCAGGGGATTGAGCAGTTCTTC. The complete variable domain, with remaining parts taken from reference TRBV25-1 and TRBJ2-1, reads EADIYQTPRYLVIGTGKKITLECSQTMGHDKMYWYQQDPGMELHLIHYSYGVNSTEKGDLSSESTVSRIRTEHFPLTLESARPSHTSQYLCASSQGIEQFFGPGTRLTVL.

At least ten counts were recorded for this clonotype. This chain uses TRBV15 with TRBJ1-1; maybe TRBD1 (5 bases). The V end lost 1 base, the J end lost 1 base, and 7 bases lay between the germline ends. The CDR3 has 14 residues. CDR1 LNHNV and CDR2 YYDKDF come from the germline V gene (reference sequence). CDR3 DNA sequence: TGTGCCACCAGCAGAGGAACAGGGAACACTGAAGCTTTCTTT. Translating gives CATSRGTGNTEAFF.

This clonotype was counted at least ten times. The V gene is TRBV18, the J gene TRBJ2-7, with 7 bases fitting TRBD1. The CDR3 loop spans 18 amino acids. Trimming at V came to 3 bases and at J to 0 bases, leaving 14 bases not matched to a gene. Per the germline V gene, CDR1 is KGHSH and CDR2 is LQKENI. The CDR3 nucleotides are TGTGCCAGCTCACCTCGATGGGGGCTGGGACAGAACTCCTACGAGCAGTACTTC. Protein product: CASSPRWGLGQNSYEQYF. Combining the CDR3 with reference TRBV18 and TRBJ2-7 gives the whole variable domain NAGVMQNPRHLVRRRGQEARLRCSPMKGHSHVYWYRQLPEEGLKFMVYLQKENIIDESGMPKERFSAEFPKEGPSILRIQQVVRGDSAAYFCASSPRWGLGQNSYEQYFGPGTRLTVT.

This clonotype was recorded many times. The chain employs TRBV4-2 and TRBJ2-1; 7 bases map to TRBD2. The junction had 4 bases not matched to a gene; V was cut back by 2 bases and J by 3 bases. The CDR3 sequence is 15 residues long. Germline CDR1 LGHNA, CDR2 YNFKEQ. This CDR3 is CASSQSGGYYNEQFF. In DNA, the CDR3 is TGTGCCAGCAGCCAATCCGGGGGGTACTACAATGAGCAGTTCTTC.

V is TRBV7-9 and J is TRBJ1-5, with TRBD1 matching 11 bases. CDR3 size: 15 residues. Germline trimming cut 3 bases from V and 7 bases from J; bases unmatched to any gene: 5. Germline loops: CDR1 SEHNR, CDR2 FQNEAQ (reference sequence). The CDR3 protein is CASSFGGTGGQPQHF. The CDR3 coding sequence is TGTGCCAGCAGCTTCGGCGGGACAGGGGGGCAGCCCCAGCATTTT.

This clonotype has more than one count but fewer than ten. This chain connects TRBV7-3 to TRBJ2-7; 7 nucleotides agree with TRBD2. The CDR3 is 15 amino acids. Per germline, CDR1 SGHTA and CDR2 FQGTGA. With V trimmed by 4 bases and J by 3 bases, 9 bases remained unmatched. CDR3 in amino acids: CASSYLGAGIYEQYF. In nucleotides, the CDR3 is TGTGCCAGCAGCTATCTGGGAGCGGGAATCTACGAGCAGTACTTC.

Ten or more counts support this clonotype. The chain employs TRBV20-1 and TRBJ2-1; D is possibly TRBD1 (6 bases). Germline V gene lookup returns CDR1 DFQATT and CDR2 SNEGSKA (reference sequence). This CDR3 is 11 amino acids long. With 3 bases removed from V and 7 bases from J, the gap between germline ends came to 7 bases. CDR3 DNA: TGCAGTGCTAGCCAGGGGAATGAGCAGTTCTTC. Protein product: CSASQGNEQFF.

This clonotype was seen more than once but under ten times. The final CDR3 position lacks the conserved phenylalanine or tryptophan, pointing to a likely read error. This sequence joins TRBV2 and TRBJ1-2; 8 positions match TRBD1. Germline loops: CDR1 SNHLY, CDR2 FYNNEI. The CDR3 consists of 11 residues. The V segment lost 10 bases and the J segment 6 bases; nucleotides outside the gene matches: 4. The chain's CDR3 is CAMNRGNGYTL. The CDR3, as DNA: TGTGCCATGAACAGGGGGAATGGCTACACCCTC.

Regarding this clonotype: A much larger clone lies one base from this, so it may be a read error. This chain connects TRBV12-3 or TRBV12-4 to TRBJ2-3; 7 bases agree with TRBD2. This CDR3 is 16 amino acids long. The J segment lost 2 bases and the V segment lost 3 bases, leaving 8 bases of the junction unmatched. The CDR3 nucleotides are TGTGCCAGCAGTTTGGTGGGGGGGTCCTCCACAGATACGCAGTATTTT. This codes for CASSLVGGSSTDTQYF.

This clonotype has ten or more counts. The rearrangement uses TRBV30 and TRBJ1-1; no definite D call. The CDR3 has 13 residues. The germline V gene has CDR1 GTSNPN and CDR2 SVGIG (reference sequence). V was pared by 0 bases and J by 1 base, with 6 bases between. CDR3 in DNA: TGTGCCTGGAGTGTACGAGGGAACACTGAAGCTTTCTTT. It codes for CAWSVRGNTEAFF.

J is TRBJ1-4 and V is TRBV4-1, with 7 bases that match TRBD1. The V and J ends lost 1 base and 7 bases, in that order; junction bases with no gene match: 6. The CDR3 extends over 15 amino acids. Germline CDR1 and CDR2: MGHRA and YSYEKL. CDR3 amino acids: CASSQVSRGSEKLFF. The CDR3 DNA reads TGCGCCAGCAGCCAAGTTTCCAGGGGGAGTGAAAAACTGTTTTTT.

This clonotype was found many times. The rearrangement uses TRBV28 and TRBJ2-1; possibly TRBD1 for D (5 bases). V was shortened by 2 bases and J by 3 bases, with 23 bases between the two germline ends. This CDR3 has 19 residues. Germline V gene sequence: CDR1 MDHEN, CDR2 SYDVKM. The CDR3 nucleotides read TGTGCCAGCAGTTTACCTGAATCGCCAGGGTTATCTGTCTACAATGAGCAGTTCTTC. Translated: CASSLPESPGLSVYNEQFF.

This clonotype was picked up many times. V gene TRBV20-1 combines with J gene TRBJ1-1, with D possibly TRBD1 on 5 matching bases. Germline lookup yields CDR1 DFQATT and CDR2 SNEGSKA (reference sequence). This CDR3 comprises 14 residues. V shed 3 bases and J shed 3 bases, with 14 bases lying between them. The CDR3 region has the DNA TGCAGTGCTAGGGGAATCAGGGTTGACACTGAAGCTTTCTTT. Encoded protein: CSARGIRVDTEAFF.